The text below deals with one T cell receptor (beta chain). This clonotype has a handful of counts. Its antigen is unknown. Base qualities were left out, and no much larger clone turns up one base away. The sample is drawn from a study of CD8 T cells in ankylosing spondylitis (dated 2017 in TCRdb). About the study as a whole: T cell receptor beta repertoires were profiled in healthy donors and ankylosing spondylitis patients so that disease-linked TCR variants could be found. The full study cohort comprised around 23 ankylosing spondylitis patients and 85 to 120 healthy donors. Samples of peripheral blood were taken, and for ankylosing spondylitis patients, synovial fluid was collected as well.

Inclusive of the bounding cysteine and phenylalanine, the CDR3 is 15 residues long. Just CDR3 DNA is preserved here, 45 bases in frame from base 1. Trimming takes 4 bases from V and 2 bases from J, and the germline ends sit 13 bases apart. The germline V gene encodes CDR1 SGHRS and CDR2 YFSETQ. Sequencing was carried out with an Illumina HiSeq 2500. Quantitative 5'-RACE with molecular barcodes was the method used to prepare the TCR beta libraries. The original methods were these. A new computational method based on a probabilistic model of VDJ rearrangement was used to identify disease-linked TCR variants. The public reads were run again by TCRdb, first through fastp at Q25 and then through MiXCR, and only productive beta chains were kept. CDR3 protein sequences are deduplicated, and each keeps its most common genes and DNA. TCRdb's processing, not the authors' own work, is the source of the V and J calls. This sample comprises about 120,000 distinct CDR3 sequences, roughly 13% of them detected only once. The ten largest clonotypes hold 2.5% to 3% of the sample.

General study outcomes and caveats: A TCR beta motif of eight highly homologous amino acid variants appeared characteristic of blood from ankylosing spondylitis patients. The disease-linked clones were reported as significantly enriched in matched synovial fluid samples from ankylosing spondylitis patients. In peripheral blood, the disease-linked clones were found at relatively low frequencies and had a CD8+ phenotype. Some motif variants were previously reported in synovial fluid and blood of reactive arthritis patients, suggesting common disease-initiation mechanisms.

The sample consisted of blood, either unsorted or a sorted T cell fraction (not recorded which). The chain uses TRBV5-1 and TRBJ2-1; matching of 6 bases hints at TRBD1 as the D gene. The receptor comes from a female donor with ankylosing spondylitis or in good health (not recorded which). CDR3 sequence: CASSLLGQTYNEQFF. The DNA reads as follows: TGCGCCAGCAGCCTGCTAGGACAGACCTACAATGAGCAGTTCTTC.